This is a list of T cell receptor beta chains from one sample in a study of cytomegalovirus exposure and HLA in healthy donors. Method: immunoSEQ multiplex PCR; TCRdb's copy keeps in-frame clones and lacks some. The sample holds 150,000 to 200,000 clones; around 77% are singletons and the top ten take under 2%. Sequenced sample: PBMCs. All receptors derive from a man aged 30 to 45 in good health and CMV-seronegative. CDR3s include the opening cysteine and the closing phenylalanine or tryptophan. Fields, in order: V gene, CDR3 protein.

TRBV15,CATSRESIVPYEQYF
TRBV7-9,CASSLDLGQTDSNQPQHF
TRBV28,CASRRTVASYEQYF
TRBV5-1,CASNWREGSGANVLTF
TRBV2,CASIGGIGLAARETQYF
TRBV19,CASSPGQGIEGSKNIQYF
TRBV30,CAWTGQLNTGELFF
TRBV5-4,CASSLGRLSAGELFF
TRBV7-9,CASSLEAGVTEAFF
TRBV27,CASSLTGASYEQYF
TRBV11-2,CASRIRTGSQPQHF
TRBV6-1,CASKPGQGAFF
TRBV5-1,CASSLYTGNTGELFF
TRBV7-9,CASSLATGNTEAFF
TRBV6-1,CASSEKGMTRHSYEQYF
TRBV28,CASSLSPGGNQPQHF
TRBV4-1,CASSHRQGRGDSPLHF
TRBV5-4,CASSHRGLSSEAFF
TRBV2,CASSEALGLAESSYEQYF
TRBV7-9,CASSPRQGKSDGYTF
TRBV29-1,CSVGKGGETQYF
TRBV29-1,CSVETSDNEQFF
TRBV7-9,CASSLGGSDYGYTF
TRBV15,CATSSVGEQYF
TRBV6-5,CASRKTILAGEQYF